The table lists the clone carrying this T cell receptor (beta chain) with a count of one. What it binds is unknown. Specified time point: newly diagnosed GD, antithyroid drugs for less than 3 months. With RNA extracted from PBMCs as input, the TCR library was made. Building of the TCR beta libraries involved iRepertoire HTBI primers and Arm-PCR of CDR3 regions. TCRdb re-called the multiplex PCR reads with MiXCR, one entry per CDR3 protein. The repertoire has hundreds of thousands of distinct CDR3 sequences, around 16% of them found once; the top ten carry about 12%. The CDR3 sequence is 15 residues long. The germline gives CDR1 MNHEY, CDR2 SVGEGT. Deletions cut 0 bases from V and 6 bases from J, with 15 bases between. The sample comes from a study of regulatory T cells in long-lasting Graves disease. Study results and limitations: It was in persistent disease that TRBV28, TRBJ1-2 and TRBJ2-5 were favored.

These data were likewise used in another study, on T cells in Graves' hyperthyroidism and ophthalmopathy. That publication notes: The hyperthyroidism patients had all been newly diagnosed, and their disease duration was under 2 months. Their ages ranged from 18 to 65 years. Each diagnosis was grounded in clinical symptoms, serum thyroxine and TRAb, thyroid ultrasound, and orbital computed tomography.

This material consisted of peripheral blood mononuclear cells (PBMCs), taken at new diagnosis, from a patient treated with antithyroid drugs. The rearrangement uses TRBV6-2 or TRBV6-3 and TRBJ2-7; possible D gene TRBD1, 5 bases. The source is a man in his late teens or twenties with Graves disease. In DNA, the CDR3 is TGTGCCAGCAGTTACTCGGGGCAGGCCGCCTCCGAGCAGTACTTC. Encoded protein: CASSYSGQAASEQYF.